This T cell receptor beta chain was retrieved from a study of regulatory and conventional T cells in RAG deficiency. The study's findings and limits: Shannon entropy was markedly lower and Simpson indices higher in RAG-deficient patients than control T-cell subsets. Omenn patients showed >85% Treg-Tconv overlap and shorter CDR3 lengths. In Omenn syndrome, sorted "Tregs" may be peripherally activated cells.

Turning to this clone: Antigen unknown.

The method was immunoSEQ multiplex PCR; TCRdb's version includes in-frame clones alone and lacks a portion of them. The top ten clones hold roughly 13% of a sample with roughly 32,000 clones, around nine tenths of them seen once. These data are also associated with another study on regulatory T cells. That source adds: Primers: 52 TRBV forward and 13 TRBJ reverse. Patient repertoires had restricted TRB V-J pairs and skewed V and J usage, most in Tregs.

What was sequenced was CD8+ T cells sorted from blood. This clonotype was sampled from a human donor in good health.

For the CDR3, the DNA is TGTGCCAGCAGCCCACGACAAGGCTACGAGCAGTACTTC. Amino acid sequence: CASSPRQGYEQYF. The V and J genes are TRBV7-3 and TRBJ2-7; the D is unclear. This CDR3 region has 13 residues. Germline CDR1 SGHTA, CDR2 FQGTGA. The V and J ends lost 5 bases and 3 bases respectively, with 11 bases between them.